This paragraph reports one TCR beta chain. This sample was taken from a study of blood T cell repertoires in COVID-19. About the research overall: Some COVID-19 samples were acute and others convalescent; all came from the United States, Italy and Spain. Sample material is recorded as cDNA or gDNA derived from T cells, B-cell-depleted T cells, or PBMCs.

In the authors' methods: Reference gene primer amplification gave estimated nucleated cell counts. The repertoire was sequenced with immunoSEQ multiplex PCR; TCRdb's copy has only in-frame clones and lacks some. V and J calls and clone size follow that table, whereas D and trimming were derived from the DNA. The table records 34,000 or so clones, 75% to 90% of them present only once. The CDR3 consists of 15 residues. V was cut by 5 bases and J by 0 bases, with 12 bases left in between. Germline V gene lookup returns CDR1 SEHNR and CDR2 FQNEAQ (reference sequence). Sequenced: peripheral blood. This chain joins TRBV7-9 and TRBJ2-3, with TRBD2 as a possible D gene (6 bases). The clonotype was recovered from a man aged 45-60 years with active or convalescent COVID-19. The CDR3: CASSPVGTSTDTQYF. In DNA, the CDR3 is TGTGCCAGCAGCCCTGTGGGGACTAGCACAGATACGCAGTATTTT.